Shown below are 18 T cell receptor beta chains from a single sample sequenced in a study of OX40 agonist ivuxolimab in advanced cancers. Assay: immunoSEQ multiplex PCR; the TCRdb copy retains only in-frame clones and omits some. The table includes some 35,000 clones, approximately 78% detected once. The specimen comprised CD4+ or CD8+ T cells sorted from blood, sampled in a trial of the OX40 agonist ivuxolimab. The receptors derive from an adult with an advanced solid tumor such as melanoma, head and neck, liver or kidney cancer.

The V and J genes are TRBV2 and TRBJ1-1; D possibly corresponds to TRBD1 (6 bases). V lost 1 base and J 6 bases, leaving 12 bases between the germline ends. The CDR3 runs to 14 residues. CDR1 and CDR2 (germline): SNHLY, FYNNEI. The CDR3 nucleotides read TGTGCCAGCAGTGAAGGGGGCAGGGGCTCTGAAGCTTTCTTT. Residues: CASSEGGRGSEAFF. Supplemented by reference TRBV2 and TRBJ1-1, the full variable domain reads EPEVTQTPSHQVTQMGQEVILRCVPISNHLYFYWYRQILGQKVEFLVSFYNNEISEKSEIFDDQFSVERPDGSNFTLKIRSTKLEDSAMYFCASSEGGRGSEAFFGQGTRLTVV.

DNA of the CDR3: TGTGCCAGCAGCCAAGGGACTACTAGCGGGCCTAGCACAGATACGCAGTATTTT. The encoded protein is CASSQGTTSGPSTDTQYF. The chain employs TRBV5-5 and TRBJ2-3; 9 bases agree with TRBD2. The CDR3 is 18 amino acids. Germline CDR1 SGHKS, CDR2 YYEKEE (reference sequence). Unmatched junction bases numbered 12, after V lost 4 bases and J lost 0 bases.

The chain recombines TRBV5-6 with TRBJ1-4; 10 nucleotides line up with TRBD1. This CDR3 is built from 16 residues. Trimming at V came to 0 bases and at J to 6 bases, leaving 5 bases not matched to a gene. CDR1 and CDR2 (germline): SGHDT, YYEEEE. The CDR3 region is CASSLGSGTGDEKLFF. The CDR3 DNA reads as TGTGCCAGCAGCTTGGGATCCGGGACAGGGGATGAAAAACTGTTTTTT. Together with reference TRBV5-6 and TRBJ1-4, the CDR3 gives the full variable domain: DAGVTQSPTHLIKTRGQQVTLRCSPKSGHDTVSWYQQALGQGPQFIFQYYEEEERQRGNFPDRFSGHQFPNYSSELNVNALLLGDSALYLCASSLGSGTGDEKLFFGSGTQLSVL.

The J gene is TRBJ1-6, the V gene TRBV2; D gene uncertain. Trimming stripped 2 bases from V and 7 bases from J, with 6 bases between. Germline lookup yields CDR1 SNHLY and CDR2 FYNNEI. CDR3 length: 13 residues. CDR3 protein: CASSEFGNSPLHF. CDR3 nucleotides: TGTGCCAGCAGTGAATTCGGCAATTCACCCCTCCACTTT.

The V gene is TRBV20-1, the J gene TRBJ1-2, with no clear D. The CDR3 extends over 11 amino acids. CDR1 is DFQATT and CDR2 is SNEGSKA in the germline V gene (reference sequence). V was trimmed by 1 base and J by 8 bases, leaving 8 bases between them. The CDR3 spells CSARVGSGYTF. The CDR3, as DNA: TGCAGTGCTAGAGTAGGGTCGGGCTACACCTTC.

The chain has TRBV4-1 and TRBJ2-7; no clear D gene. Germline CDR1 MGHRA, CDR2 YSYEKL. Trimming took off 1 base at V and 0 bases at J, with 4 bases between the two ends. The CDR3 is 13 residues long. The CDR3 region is CASSQGGSYEQYF. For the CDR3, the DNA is TGCGCCAGCAGCCAAGGGGGCTCCTACGAGCAGTACTTC.

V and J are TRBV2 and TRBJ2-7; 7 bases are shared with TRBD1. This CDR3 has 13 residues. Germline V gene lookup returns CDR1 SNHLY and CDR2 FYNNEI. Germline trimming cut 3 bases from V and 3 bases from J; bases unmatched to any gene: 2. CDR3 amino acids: CASSEGQYYEQYF. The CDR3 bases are TGTGCCAGCAGTGAGGGACAGTACTACGAGCAGTACTTC.

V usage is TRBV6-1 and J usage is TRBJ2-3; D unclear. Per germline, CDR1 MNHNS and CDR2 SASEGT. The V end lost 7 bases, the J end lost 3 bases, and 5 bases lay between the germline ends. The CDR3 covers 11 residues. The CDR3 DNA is TGTGCCAGCACCTATACAGATACGCAGTATTTT. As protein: CASTYTDTQYF.

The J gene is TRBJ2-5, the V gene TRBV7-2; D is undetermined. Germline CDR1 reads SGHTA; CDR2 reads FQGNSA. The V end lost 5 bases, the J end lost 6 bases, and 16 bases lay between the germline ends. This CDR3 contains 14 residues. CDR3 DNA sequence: TGTGCCAGCAGCCCCCGACGAGGTGGCAAGACCCAGTACTTC. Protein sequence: CASSPRRGGKTQYF.

In nucleotides, the CDR3 is TGTGCCAGCAGCTTAGATCCGGGCCCAAACACTGAAGCTTTCTTT. Amino acids: CASSLDPGPNTEAFF. V and J are TRBV7-3 and TRBJ1-1; D ambiguous. Germline CDR1 SGHTA, CDR2 FQGTGA. V gave up 2 bases and J gave up 2 bases, with 12 bases separating them. CDR3 length: 15 residues.

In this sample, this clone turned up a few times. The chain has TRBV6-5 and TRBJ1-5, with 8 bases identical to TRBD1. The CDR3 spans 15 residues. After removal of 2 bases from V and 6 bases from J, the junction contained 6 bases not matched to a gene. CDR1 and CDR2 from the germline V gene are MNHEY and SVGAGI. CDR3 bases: TGTGCCAGCAGTTACGTAGCAGGGGGCACTCAGCCCCAGCATTTT. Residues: CASSYVAGGTQPQHF.

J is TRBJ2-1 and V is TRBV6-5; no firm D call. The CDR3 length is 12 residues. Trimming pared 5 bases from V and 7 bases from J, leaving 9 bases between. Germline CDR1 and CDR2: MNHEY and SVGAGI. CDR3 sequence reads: CASSLTKNEQFF. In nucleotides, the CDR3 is TGTGCCAGCAGTCTGACAAAGAATGAGCAGTTCTTC.

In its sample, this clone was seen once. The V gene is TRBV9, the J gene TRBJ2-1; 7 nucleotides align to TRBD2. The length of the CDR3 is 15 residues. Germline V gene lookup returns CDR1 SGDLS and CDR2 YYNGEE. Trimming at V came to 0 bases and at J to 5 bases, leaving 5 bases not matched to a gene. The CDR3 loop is CASSVVGRANNEQFF. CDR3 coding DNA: TGTGCCAGCAGCGTAGTTGGGAGGGCGAACAATGAGCAGTTCTTC. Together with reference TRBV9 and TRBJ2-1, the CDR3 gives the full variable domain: DSGVTQTPKHLITATGQRVTLRCSPRSGDLSVYWYQQSLDQGLQFLIQYYNGEERAKGNILERFSAQQFPDLHSELNLSSLELGDSALYFCASSVVGRANNEQFFGPGTRLTVL.

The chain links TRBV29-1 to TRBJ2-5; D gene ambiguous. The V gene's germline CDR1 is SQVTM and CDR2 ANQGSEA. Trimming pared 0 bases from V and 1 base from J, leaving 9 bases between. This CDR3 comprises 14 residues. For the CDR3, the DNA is TGCAGCGTTGAAGATCCCTCGATCCAAGAGACCCAGTACTTC. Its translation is CSVEDPSIQETQYF.

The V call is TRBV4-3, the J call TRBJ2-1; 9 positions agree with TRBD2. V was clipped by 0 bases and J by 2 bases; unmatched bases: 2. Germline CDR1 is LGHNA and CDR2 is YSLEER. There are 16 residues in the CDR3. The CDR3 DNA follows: TGCGCCAGCAGCCAAGAAGTAGCGGGGGCCTACAATGAGCAGTTCTTC. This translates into CASSQEVAGAYNEQFF.

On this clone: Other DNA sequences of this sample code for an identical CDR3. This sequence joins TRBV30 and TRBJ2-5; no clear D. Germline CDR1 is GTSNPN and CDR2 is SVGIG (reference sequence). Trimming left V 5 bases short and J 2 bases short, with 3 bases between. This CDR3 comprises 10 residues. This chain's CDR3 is CAWRQETQYF. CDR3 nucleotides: TGTGCCTGGCGTCAAGAGACCCAGTACTTC.

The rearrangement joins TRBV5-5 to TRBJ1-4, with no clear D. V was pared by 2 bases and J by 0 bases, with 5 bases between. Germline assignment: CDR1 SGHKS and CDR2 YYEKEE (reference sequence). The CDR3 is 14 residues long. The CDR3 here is CASSFKSTNEKLFF. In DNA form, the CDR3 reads TGTGCCAGCAGCTTTAAATCAACTAATGAAAAACTGTTTTTT.

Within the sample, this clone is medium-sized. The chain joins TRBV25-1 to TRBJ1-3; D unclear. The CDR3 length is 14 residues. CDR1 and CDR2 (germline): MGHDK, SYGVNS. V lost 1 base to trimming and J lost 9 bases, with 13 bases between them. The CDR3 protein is CASSESYARSTIYF. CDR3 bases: TGTGCCAGCAGTGAATCTTACGCTCGGTCCACCATATATTTT.